The sequence of this TCR beta chain was determined in a study of shared clonotypes between healthy human individuals. As for this clone: Its target is not known.

Positively selected for CCR7, the CD45RO-negative cells used as naive CD8 cells excluded terminally differentiated effector memory CD45RA+ cells. Broader study findings: For sorted subsets, rarefaction showed incomplete sequencing despite large depth.

The authors ran the assay at deep level. Libraries were prepared by immunoSEQ multiplex PCR; TCRdb keeps only in-frame clonotypes and omits some of them. Of 550,000 to 600,000 clones in the sample, about 98% were seen once. This CDR3 has 15 amino acids. J gave up 6 bases and V 4 bases, and 5 bases lay outside the gene matches. Per the germline V gene, CDR1 is PRHDT and CDR2 is FYEKMQ (reference sequence). This chain joins TRBV13 and TRBJ2-1; 11 bases align to TRBD2. The sample taken for sequencing was naive CD8+ T cells sorted from blood. The source is a man younger than 40 in good health. The CDR3 loop is CASSSPGTSGNEQFF. In nucleotides, the CDR3 is TGTGCCAGCAGCTCTCCCGGGACTAGCGGCAATGAGCAGTTCTTC.